This entry describes one T cell receptor (beta chain). This clonotype has at least ten counts. Its antigen has not been determined. No base quality information exists; no much larger clone differs at one position. These data come from a study of T cells in Graves' hyperthyroidism and ophthalmopathy (dated by TCRdb to about 2019). Broadly, across the study: Peripheral blood samples were taken at initial diagnosis, before any treatment was given. Whether ophthalmopathy could be predicted prospectively was tested in an independent validation cohort made up of under 20 hyperthyroidism patients plus 17 patients who later progressed to ophthalmopathy. To identify TCR V-J signatures that set the groups apart, the researchers used a discovery cohort of 100 patients, made up of roughly 45 with Graves' ophthalmopathy and 57 with stable Graves' hyperthyroidism. For training and testing, the roughly 93 patients in the discovery cohort were randomly divided in a 7:3 ratio. According to the paper, TCR Vbeta CDR3 sequencing was carried out on approximately 140 peripheral blood samples, which came from more than 40 ophthalmopathy, 80 or so hyperthyroidism and approximately 17 progressor patients. After sampling, hyperthyroidism patients received methimazole starting at 30 mg daily, and ophthalmopathy patients received high-dose intravenous methylprednisolone. The study also compared thyroid tissue and blood T-cell repertoires from several Graves' hyperthyroidism patients. The paper's findings and limits, for the study overall: In validation, the model predicted progression to ophthalmopathy with around 71% sensitivity and roughly 75% specificity, a median of 6.5 months before onset. Sample size was not statistically predetermined, and blinding of investigators to group allocation was not performed. Most expanded thyroid clonotypes (frequency above 0.001) were also found in blood, which suggests that blood repertoires may mirror thyroid immune responses. A 13 V-J signature model separated ophthalmopathy from stable hyperthyroidism, with approximately 86% sensitivity and about 81% specificity in cross-validation and 80%/75% in testing.

The TCR beta CDR3 regions were amplified from the RNA transcripts. The first round of RT-PCR for the TCR CDR3 was performed with the HTBI primer set and the Qiagen OneStep RT-PCR kit. Libraries were constructed in a second round of multiplex PCR, after which size selection and purification were performed. The libraries were sequenced on an Illumina HiSeq2000 using paired-end 100 bp reads. The original pipeline was this. SOAPnuke was used to process the raw data, with reads discarded if the reads contained adapters or uncalled bases, had a mean Phred below 15, or lacked an exact constant-primer or identifier match. COPE v1.2.5 was used to merge the high-quality paired reads, and each unique nucleotide sequence was defined as a clonotype. Clonotypes were aligned to IMGT TRBV, TRBD and TRBJ reference segments using MiTCR v1.1. Analysis was restricted to V-J combinations with a frequency above 0.0001, which covered about 99% of repertoires. A TCS score was defined as the ratio between F50 (clonal expansion) and ExV (chaos), using BLOSUM62-based TCRdist between CDR3 peptides within each V-J. Welch's t-statistics and random forest reduced around 550 V-J features to 10 to 15, which were used in a naive Bayes classifier (R e1071). In TCRdb, the public reads were trimmed at Q25 with fastp and aligned with MiXCR, with productive beta chains retained. Identical CDR3 protein sequences are pooled into one entry, listed with their most common genes and DNA. Here the V and J calls rest on TCRdb's processing, not on the authors' analysis. The sample table shows about 740,000 distinct CDR3 sequences, and less than 15% are seen once. Of the sample, 10% to 13% falls within the top ten clones.

Stable Graves' hyperthyroidism was defined as the absence of progression to ophthalmopathy over 18 months of follow-up. Hyperthyroidism patients were newly diagnosed, with disease duration under 2 months, and aged 18 to 65 years. The study excluded patients with uncontrolled infections, other autoimmune diseases, pregnancy or lactation. Diagnoses were established on the basis of clinical symptoms, serum thyroxine and TRAb, thyroid ultrasound, and orbital computed tomography. PBMCs were isolated from roughly 10 ml of fresh peripheral blood by Ficoll-Paque density gradient centrifugation. Total RNA was extracted with Trizol reagent, and quality was checked on an Agilent 2100 Bioanalyzer. The V end gives up 0 bases and the J end 3 bases, leaving 10 bases in the junction not matched to a gene. The germline V gene (reference sequence) provides CDR1 LGHDT and CDR2 YNNKEL. Reading from cysteine to phenylalanine, the CDR3 counts 18 amino acids. The only DNA kept is the CDR3, 54 bases in frame from the first base.

Sequencing used blood. The TCR sequence derives from a woman between 18 and 30 years old with Graves' hyperthyroidism. The chain joins TRBV3-1 to TRBJ2-3; a stretch of 9 junction bases matches TRBD2. The DNA is as follows: TGTGCCAGCAGCCAAGAAGGGTTTCTAGCGGGAAGGACAGATACGCAGTATTTT. This sequence encodes CASSQEGFLAGRTDTQYF.